This TCR beta chain is drawn from a study of shared clonotypes between healthy human individuals. The overall study: CD8 memory received one plate per donor, CD8 naive two, CD4 memory three and CD4 naive three. Whole-study results and caveats: The sampled material consisted only of blood, and tissue repertoires are likely to differ.

Trimming cost V 3 bases and J 4 bases; bases outside gene matches: 11. CDR1 is SGHNT and CDR2 is YYREEE in the germline V gene (reference sequence). The CDR3 sequence is 18 residues long. Researchers ran the assay at a deep level. Several immunoSEQ plates held equal portions of the genomic DNA taken from each subset. Here immunoSEQ multiplex PCR was the method, and the copy in TCRdb shows in-frame clones only, minus some. Of about 1.5 million clones in the sample, about 98% are singletons; the top ten hold 0.4% to 0.55%. As regards this clone: Its antigen is unknown.

The chain carries TRBV5-4 and TRBJ2-2, with 11 bases that match TRBD2. The sequence came from a man aged 25 to 40 in good health. Sequencing input: naive CD4+ T cells sorted from blood. Subset reported: CD45RA+ positively selected. CDR3 sequence: CASSSQLAGASGTGELFF. CDR3 sequence (DNA): TGTGCCAGCAGCTCACAACTAGCGGGAGCTTCGGGCACCGGGGAGCTGTTTTTT.